A single sample gave rise to the 14 T cell receptor beta chains below, sequenced in a study of cytomegalovirus exposure and HLA in healthy donors. Primers included in the PCR were 60 Vbeta and 13 Jbeta primers. Profiled with immunoSEQ multiplex PCR; TCRdb holds only in-frame clones, not every one. The top ten hold over 4.5% of the sample, which has about 99,000 clones, around 80% seen once. Sequencing used PBMCs. Source of these receptors: a woman in her late teens or twenties in good health and CMV-seropositive.

The V and J genes are TRBV9 and TRBJ2-3; D gene uncertain. The CDR3 is 15 residues long. V gave up 0 bases and J gave up 1 base, with 9 bases separating them. The germline V gene encodes CDR1 SGDLS and CDR2 YYNGEE. As DNA, the CDR3 is TGTGCCAGCAGCGTAGGCGGTTGGGGCACAGATACGCAGTATTTT. It encodes CASSVGGWGTDTQYF.

The chain joins TRBV4-1 to TRBJ2-7; TRBD2 agrees at 10 bases. In germline, CDR1 is MGHRA, CDR2 YSYEKL. Losses at the gene ends were 4 bases for V and 3 bases for J; bases not matched to a gene: 9. This CDR3 is 16 amino acids long. The CDR3 bases are TGCGCCAGCAGCCTAACCGGACTAGCGGAGCTCTACGAGCAGTACTTC. Encoded protein: CASSLTGLAELYEQYF.

This clone appeared a single time. The V call is TRBV30, the J call TRBJ2-5; D perhaps matches TRBD2 (6 bases). CDR1 is GTSNPN and CDR2 is SVGIG in the germline V gene (reference sequence). The length of the CDR3 is 13 residues. Trimming pared 2 bases from V and 6 bases from J, leaving 13 bases between. The CDR3 loop reads CAWSPGDWKTQYF. The CDR3 DNA sequence: TGTGCCTGGAGTCCCGGGGACTGGAAGACCCAGTACTTC.

The chain has TRBV28 and TRBJ1-5; 7 positions match TRBD1. The CDR3 sequence is 16 residues long. CDR1 is MDHEN, CDR2 SYDVKM, per germline. V shed 6 bases, J shed 7 bases, and the junction held 15 bases outside the gene matches. CDR3 bases: TGTGCCAGCAGACCTCCCGCCCGACAGGGTTGGCAGCCCCAGCATTTT. Its translation: CASRPPARQGWQPQHF.

A single count supports this clone. J is TRBJ2-7 and V is TRBV27; D might be TRBD2 (6 bases). V lost 5 bases and J lost 2, with 10 bases in between. The length of the CDR3 is 13 residues. Germline V lookup: CDR1 MNHEY, CDR2 SMNVEV (reference sequence). The CDR3 DNA is TGTGCCAGCAGTCTAGCGAGCGCCTACGAGCAGTACTTC. Translating it yields CASSLASAYEQYF.

V usage is TRBV7-6 and J usage is TRBJ2-1; D not certain. The CDR3 runs to 13 residues. Per germline, CDR1 SGHVS and CDR2 FNYEAQ. The V gene lost 1 base and the J gene lost 4 bases, with 5 bases spanning the gap. In nucleotides, the CDR3 is TGTGCCAGCAGCTTAGGACAATACAATGAGCAGTTCTTC. Protein: CASSLGQYNEQFF. The whole variable domain, filled in from reference TRBV7-6 and TRBJ2-1, reads GAGVSQSPRYKVTKRGQDVALRCDPISGHVSLYWYRQALGQGPEFLTYFNYEAQQDKSGLPNDRFSAERPEGSISTLTIQRTEQRDSAMYRCASSLGQYNEQFFGPGTRLTVL.

The chain uses TRBV7-9 and TRBJ2-7, with 11 bases aligning to TRBD2. The CDR3 consists of 15 residues. V lost 5 bases and J lost 3; bases outside the gene matches: 6. Germline V gene data show CDR1 as SEHNR and CDR2 as FQNEAQ (reference sequence). In DNA form, the CDR3 reads TGTGCCAGCAGCCCCACTAGCGGGAGTTTCTACGAGCAGTACTTC. Translation: CASSPTSGSFYEQYF.

V is TRBV6-6 and J is TRBJ1-1; D may be TRBD1 (5 bases). The CDR3 has 14 amino acids. Between the trimmed V and J ends, which lost 7 bases and 3 bases, there was a span of 15 bases. Germline-derived CDR1 and CDR2 are MNHNY and SVGAGI (reference sequence). CDR3 nucleotides: TGTGCCAGCACCCCCACGGGCAGGGACACTGAAGCTTTCTTT. Translating it yields CASTPTGRDTEAFF.

The chain combines TRBV5-6 with TRBJ2-1; D not resolved. This CDR3 spans 11 amino acids. Germline V gives CDR1 SGHDT, CDR2 YYEEEE. V lost 4 bases and J lost 6, with 5 bases in between. CDR3 protein: CASSQVNEQFF. CDR3 in DNA: TGTGCCAGCAGCCAGGTCAATGAGCAGTTCTTC.

The CDR3 DNA is TGCAGCGTTGGTTTGCTCGCGGGAGCTCCCGGGGAGCTGTTTTTT. This encodes CSVGLLAGAPGELFF. The gene calls are TRBV29-1 and TRBJ2-2, with 7 bases fitting TRBD2. This CDR3 has 15 residues. Trimming at V came to 4 bases and at J to 6 bases, leaving 11 bases not matched to a gene. Germline V gene lookup returns CDR1 SQVTM and CDR2 ANQGSEA.

This chain connects TRBV28 to TRBJ1-1, with a weak D call TRBD1 (5 bases). V shed 4 bases and J shed 5 bases, with 17 bases lying between them. CDR1 MDHEN and CDR2 SYDVKM come from the germline V gene. The CDR3 runs 15 residues. The CDR3 here is CASSYYPQGRTEAFF. The CDR3 coding sequence is TGTGCCAGCAGTTATTATCCTCAGGGAAGGACTGAAGCTTTCTTT.

The chain carries TRBV6-5 and TRBJ1-2; no clear D. The germline V gene has CDR1 MNHEY and CDR2 SVGAGI. Trimming left V 0 bases short and J 2 bases short, with 13 bases between. The CDR3 covers 16 residues. The CDR3 loop is CASSYSADLGNYGYTF. The CDR3 DNA is TGTGCCAGCAGTTACTCGGCGGACTTAGGGAACTATGGCTACACCTTC.

The chain recombines TRBV19 with TRBJ1-1; D is undetermined. Germline lookup yields CDR1 LNHDA and CDR2 SQIVND (reference sequence). Trimming cost V 4 bases and J 5 bases, with 11 bases left between them. CDR3 size: 13 residues. In nucleotides, the CDR3 is TGTGCCAGTAGTAGCGGGAGAGGGACTGAAGCTTTCTTT. Encoded protein: CASSSGRGTEAFF.

With respect to this clone: In the same sample, other DNA sequences code for this CDR3. The rearrangement links TRBV6-1 to TRBJ2-7, with TRBD1 identical over 7 bases. Germline CDR1 is MNHNS and CDR2 is SASEGT. This CDR3 is 16 amino acids long. Here the CDR3 DNA reads TGTGTCAGTAGTGAAGATGCGGACAGGCCCACCTACGAGCAGTACTTC. This codes for CVSSEDADRPTYEQYF.